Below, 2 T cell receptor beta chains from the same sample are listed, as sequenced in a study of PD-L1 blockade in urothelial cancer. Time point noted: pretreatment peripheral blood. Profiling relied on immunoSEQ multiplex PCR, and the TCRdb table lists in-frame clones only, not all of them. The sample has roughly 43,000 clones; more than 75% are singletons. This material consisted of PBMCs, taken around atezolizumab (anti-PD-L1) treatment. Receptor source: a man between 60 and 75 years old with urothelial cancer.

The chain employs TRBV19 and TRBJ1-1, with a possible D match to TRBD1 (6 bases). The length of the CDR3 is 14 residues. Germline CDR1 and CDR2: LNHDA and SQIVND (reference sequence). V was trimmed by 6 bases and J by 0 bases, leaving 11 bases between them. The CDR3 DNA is TGTGCCAGTAGACAACAGGGTATGAACACTGAAGCTTTCTTT. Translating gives CASRQQGMNTEAFF. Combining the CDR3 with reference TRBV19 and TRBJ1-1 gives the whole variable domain DGGITQSPKYLFRKEGQNVTLSCEQNLNHDAMYWYRQDPGQGLRLIYYSQIVNDFQKGDIAEGYSVSREKKESFPLTVTSAQKNPTAFYLCASRQQGMNTEAFFGQGTRLTVV.

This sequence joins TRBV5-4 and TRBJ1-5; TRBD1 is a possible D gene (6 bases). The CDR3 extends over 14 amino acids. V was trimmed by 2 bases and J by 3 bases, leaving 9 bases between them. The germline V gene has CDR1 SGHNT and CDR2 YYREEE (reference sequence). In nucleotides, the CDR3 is TGTGCCAGCAGCTTATCAGGGGCCAATCAGCCCCAGCATTTT. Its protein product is CASSLSGANQPQHF.